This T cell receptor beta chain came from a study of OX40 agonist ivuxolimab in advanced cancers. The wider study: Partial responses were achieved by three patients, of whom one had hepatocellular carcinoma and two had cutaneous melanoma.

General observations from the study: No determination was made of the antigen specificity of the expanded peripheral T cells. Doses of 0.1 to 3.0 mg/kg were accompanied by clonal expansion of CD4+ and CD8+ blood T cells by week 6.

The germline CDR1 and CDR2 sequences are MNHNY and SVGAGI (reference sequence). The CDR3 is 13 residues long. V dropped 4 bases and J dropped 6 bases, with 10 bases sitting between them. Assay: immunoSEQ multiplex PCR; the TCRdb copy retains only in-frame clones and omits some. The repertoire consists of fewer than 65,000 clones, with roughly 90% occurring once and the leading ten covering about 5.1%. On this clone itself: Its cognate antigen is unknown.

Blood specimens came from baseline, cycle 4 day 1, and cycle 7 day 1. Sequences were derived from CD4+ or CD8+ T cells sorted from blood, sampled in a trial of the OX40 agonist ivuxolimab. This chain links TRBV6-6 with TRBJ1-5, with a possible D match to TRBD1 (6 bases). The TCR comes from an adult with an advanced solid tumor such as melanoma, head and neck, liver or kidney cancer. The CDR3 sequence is CASSSGARQPQHF. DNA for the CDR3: TGTGCCAGCAGTTCAGGGGCCCGTCAGCCCCAGCATTTT.